A single T cell receptor (beta chain) is shown here with its context. The antigen remains undetermined. This entry belongs to a study of long-term antiretroviral therapy in people with HIV. Version v3.0 of the immunoSEQ assay ran at survey level. Using immunoSEQ multiplex PCR, the repertoire was profiled, and TCRdb retains in-frame clones only, with some absent. The sample includes about 34,000 clones, 70% to 90% seen only once; the top ten take around 4.6%. Germline trimming cut 6 bases from V and 7 bases from J; bases unmatched to any gene: 10. The CDR3 loop spans 14 amino acids. From germline, CDR1 is SQVTM and CDR2 ANQGSEA. Findings of the study overall: The study found that diversity rose after ART but stayed below transplant donor controls. In HIV, the repertoires covered a tighter span of CDR3 lengths than in controls.

The sample in question was unsorted PBMCs, obtained 2.7 to 2.9 years before starting antiretroviral therapy. This receptor was identified in a woman in her twenties or thirties with HIV. This rearrangement joins TRBV29-1 to TRBJ2-2, with 8 bases identical to TRBD1. The CDR3 coding sequence is TGCAGCGTGCTGGGTCAGGGGGCTAGCGGGGAGCTGTTTTTT. Translating it yields CSVLGQGASGELFF.